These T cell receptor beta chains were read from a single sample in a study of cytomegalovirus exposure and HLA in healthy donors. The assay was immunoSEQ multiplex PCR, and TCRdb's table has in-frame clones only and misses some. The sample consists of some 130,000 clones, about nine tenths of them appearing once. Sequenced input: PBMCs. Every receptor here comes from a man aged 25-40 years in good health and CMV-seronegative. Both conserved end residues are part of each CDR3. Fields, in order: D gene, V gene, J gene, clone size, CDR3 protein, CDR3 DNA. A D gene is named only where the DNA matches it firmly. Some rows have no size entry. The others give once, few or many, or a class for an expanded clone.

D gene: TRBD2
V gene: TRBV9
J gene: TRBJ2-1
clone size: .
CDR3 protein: CASSDRGLADNEQFF
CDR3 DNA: TGTGCCAGCAGCGATAGGGGACTAGCCGACAATGAGCAGTTCTTC

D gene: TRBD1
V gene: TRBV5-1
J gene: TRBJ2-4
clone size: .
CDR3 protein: CASSLGRQGARKDIQYF
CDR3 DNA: TGCGCCAGCAGCTTGGGGAGACAGGGGGCTCGGAAGGACATTCAGTACTTC

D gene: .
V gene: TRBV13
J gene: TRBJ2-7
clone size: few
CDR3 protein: CASRTSAAYEQYF
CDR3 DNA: TGTGCCAGCAGAACTAGTGCGGCCTACGAGCAGTACTTC

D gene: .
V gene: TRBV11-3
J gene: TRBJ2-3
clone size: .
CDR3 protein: CASSLGGSTDTQYF
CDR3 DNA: TGTGCCAGCAGCTTGGGCGGGAGCACAGATACGCAGTATTTT

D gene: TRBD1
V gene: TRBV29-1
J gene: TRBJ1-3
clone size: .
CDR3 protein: CSARRGDSLENTIYF
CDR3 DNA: TGCAGCGCCCGGAGGGGGGACAGTCTAGAAAACACCATATATTTT

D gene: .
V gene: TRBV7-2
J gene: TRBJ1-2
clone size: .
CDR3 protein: CASSPGTGYGYTF
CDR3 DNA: TGTGCCAGCAGCCCCGGTACGGGATATGGCTACACCTTC

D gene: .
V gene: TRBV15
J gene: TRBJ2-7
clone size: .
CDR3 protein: CATSRARGRDSYEQYF
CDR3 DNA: TGTGCCACCAGCAGAGCTCGGGGAAGGGACTCCTACGAGCAGTACTTC

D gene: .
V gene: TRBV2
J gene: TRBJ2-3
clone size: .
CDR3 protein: CASSEPGGMHDTQYF
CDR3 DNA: TGTGCCAGCAGTGAACCCGGCGGGATGCATGATACGCAGTATTTT

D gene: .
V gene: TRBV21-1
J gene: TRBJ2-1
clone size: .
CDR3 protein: CASSGGQGRNEQFF
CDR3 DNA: TGTGCCAGCAGCGGTGGACAGGGTAGAAATGAGCAGTTCTTC

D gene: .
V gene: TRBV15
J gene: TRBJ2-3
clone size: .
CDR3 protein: CATEESSYTDTQYF
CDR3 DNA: TGTGCCACCGAAGAGTCTAGCTACACAGATACGCAGTATTTT

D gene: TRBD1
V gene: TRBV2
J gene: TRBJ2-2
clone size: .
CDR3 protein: CASSGGTGQTPGELFF
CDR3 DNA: TGTGCCAGCAGTGGAGGGACAGGGCAGACACCCGGGGAGCTGTTTTTT

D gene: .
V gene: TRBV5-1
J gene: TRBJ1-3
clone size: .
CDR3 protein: CASSLGKPGGNTIYF
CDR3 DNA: TGCGCCAGCAGCTTGGGGAAGCCGGGTGGAAACACCATATATTTT

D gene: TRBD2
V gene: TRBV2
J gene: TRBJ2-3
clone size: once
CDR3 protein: CASSAYSGKADTQYF
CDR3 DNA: TGTGCCAGCAGTGCGTATAGCGGGAAAGCAGATACGCAGTATTTT

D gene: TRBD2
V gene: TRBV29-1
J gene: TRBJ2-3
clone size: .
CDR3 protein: CSGRGDGTDTQYF
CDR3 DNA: TGCAGCGGACGGGGGGACGGCACAGATACGCAGTATTTT

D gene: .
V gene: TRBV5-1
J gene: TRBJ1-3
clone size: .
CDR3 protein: CASSPTTGSGLSGNTIYF
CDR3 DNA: TGCGCCAGCAGCCCAACGACGGGGAGCGGTCTCTCTGGAAACACCATATATTTT

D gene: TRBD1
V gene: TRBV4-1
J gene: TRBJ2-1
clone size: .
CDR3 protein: CASSVGADRGDQEQFF
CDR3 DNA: TGCGCCAGCAGCGTGGGGGCTGACAGGGGCGACCAGGAGCAGTTCTTC